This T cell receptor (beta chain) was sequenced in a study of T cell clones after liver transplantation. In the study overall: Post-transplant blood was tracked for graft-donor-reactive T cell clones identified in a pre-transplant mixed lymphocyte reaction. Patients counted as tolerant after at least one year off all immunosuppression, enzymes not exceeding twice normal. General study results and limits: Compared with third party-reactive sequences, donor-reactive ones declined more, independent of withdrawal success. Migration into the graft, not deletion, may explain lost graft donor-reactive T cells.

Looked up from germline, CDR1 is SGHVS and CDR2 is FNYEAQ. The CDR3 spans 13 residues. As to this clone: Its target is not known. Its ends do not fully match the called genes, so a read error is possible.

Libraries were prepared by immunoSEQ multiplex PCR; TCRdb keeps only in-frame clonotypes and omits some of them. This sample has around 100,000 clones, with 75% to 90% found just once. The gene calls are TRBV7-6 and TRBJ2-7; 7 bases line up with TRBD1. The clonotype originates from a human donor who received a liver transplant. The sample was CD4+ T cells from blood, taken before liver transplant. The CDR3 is CASSFPLGQEKGF. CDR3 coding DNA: TGTGCCAGCAGCTTCCCTCTTGGACAGGAGAAGGGCTTC.